This entry concerns a single T cell receptor (beta chain). Its specificity is not known. This sample was included in a study of T cells in Graves' hyperthyroidism and ophthalmopathy. Study overall: Peripheral blood specimens were obtained at initial diagnosis, prior to any treatment.

Study-level findings and limits: Onset of ophthalmopathy came a median approximately 6.8 months after the model predicted it.

Amplification of TCR beta CDR3 regions used RNA as the template. The HTBI set primed first-round TCR CDR3 RT-PCR. TCRdb itself ran the multiplex PCR reads through MiXCR, one entry per CDR3 protein. Of under 450,000 distinct CDR3 sequences in the sample, approximately 15% were seen once. The V gene's germline CDR1 is SNHLY and CDR2 FYNNEI. Trimming at V came to 7 bases and at J to 3 bases, leaving 3 bases not matched to a gene. The CDR3 sequence is 13 residues long. Sequencing used blood. The sequence was obtained from a woman younger than 35 with Graves' hyperthyroidism. The gene calls are TRBV2 and TRBJ2-3, with 8 bases lining up with TRBD1. CDR3 amino acids: CASKWTGTDTQYF. The DNA for the CDR3 is TGTGCCAGCAAATGGACAGGGACAGATACGCAGTATTTT.